One sample yielded the 22 T cell receptor beta chains listed below, sequenced in a study of control samples from healthy donors and cancer patients (dated by TCRdb to about 2020). Library prep was done by the immunoSEQ multiplex PCR assay. TCRdb stores this immuneACCESS table with in-frame sequences only. Part of the clones is absent; in the studies checked, under half of the shortfall reflects unresolved V genes, and no reason is known for the rest. A total of fewer than 80,000 clones appear in this sample, 90% of them only once. Almost 6% of the sample lies in the top ten. Input material: PBMCs. The receptors were gathered from a man in his fifties or sixties with colorectal cancer.

The chain employs TRBV2 and TRBJ2-6; the D gene is possibly TRBD1 (6 bases). Germline assignment: CDR1 SNHLY and CDR2 FYNNEI. Trimming cost V 6 bases and J 4 bases, with 10 bases left between them. This CDR3 has 14 residues. The DNA of the CDR3 is TGTGCCAGCAGAACAGGGCGGGGGGCCAACGTCCTGACTTTC. Protein product: CASRTGRGANVLTF.

The J gene is TRBJ2-5, the V gene TRBV28; D perhaps matches TRBD2 (7 bases). The CDR3 contains 24 residues. Germline lookup yields CDR1 MDHEN and CDR2 SYDVKM. Trimming shortened V by 4 bases and J by 2 bases, and 41 bases separated the two germline ends. The CDR3, as DNA: TGTGCCAGCAGTTCAATCGGGGGCTCCGGGACCAACGACCCCCAGCGGGATCAACAAGAGACCCAGTACTTC. Translation: CASSSIGGSGTNDPQRDQQETQYF.

The chain recombines TRBV6-5 with TRBJ1-1, with D possibly TRBD1 on 5 matching bases. The V gene's germline CDR1 is MNHEY and CDR2 SVGAGI. The CDR3 contains 15 residues. V was pared by 3 bases and J by 0 bases, with 11 bases between. The CDR3 loop is CASSYDSLMNTEAFF. CDR3 DNA sequence: TGTGCCAGCAGTTATGACAGCTTGATGAACACTGAAGCTTTCTTT.

V gene TRBV27 combines with J gene TRBJ1-2; 9 nucleotides match TRBD1. The CDR3 is 14 amino acids. Germline values: CDR1 MNHEY, CDR2 SMNVEV (reference sequence). Losses at the gene ends were 4 bases for V and 6 bases for J; bases not matched to a gene: 6. CDR3 sequence: CASSSGTGRHGYTF. The CDR3 coding sequence is TGTGCCAGCAGTTCCGGGACAGGGCGGCATGGCTACACCTTC.

The V and J genes are TRBV9 and TRBJ2-2, with D unclear. The CDR3 length is 14 residues. Trimming took off 0 bases at V and 5 bases at J, with 8 bases between the two ends. Germline V gene sequence: CDR1 SGDLS, CDR2 YYNGEE. The CDR3 nucleotides are TGTGCCAGCAGCGTAGTTCCAGGAACCGGGGAGCTGTTTTTT. It is translated as CASSVVPGTGELFF.

The rearrangement links TRBV27 to TRBJ2-1; D may be TRBD1 (5 bases). The V end lost 2 bases, the J end lost 9 bases, and 5 bases lay between the germline ends. Germline CDR1 reads MNHEY; CDR2 reads SMNVEV (reference sequence). The CDR3 is 11 residues long. Here the CDR3 DNA reads TGTGCCAGCAGTTTAAGGGGTGAGCAGTTCTTC. It yields the protein CASSLRGEQFF.

The chain employs TRBV19 and TRBJ2-7; 8 bases align to TRBD1. Germline CDR1 reads LNHDA; CDR2 reads SQIVND (reference sequence). V shed 5 bases, J shed 3 bases, and the junction held 12 bases outside the gene matches. The CDR3 sequence is 16 residues long. CDR3 DNA sequence: TGTGCCAGTAGTCCGAATCCAGGACAGGGTAGCTACGAGCAGTACTTC. The encoded protein is CASSPNPGQGSYEQYF.

The chain joins TRBV2 to TRBJ2-1, with TRBD2 matching 8 bases. The germline CDR1 and CDR2 sequences are SNHLY and FYNNEI. J gave up 1 base and V 6 bases, and 5 bases lay outside the gene matches. The CDR3 consists of 15 residues. This CDR3 is CASRAGDGSYNEQFF. The CDR3 nucleotides are TGTGCCAGCAGAGCGGGGGATGGGTCCTACAATGAGCAGTTCTTC.

The rearrangement links TRBV7-3 to TRBJ2-5; D possibly corresponds to TRBD2 (6 bases). Trimming took off 5 bases at V and 5 bases at J, with 12 bases between the two ends. Germline V CDR1 and CDR2: SGHTA, FQGTGA. This CDR3 spans 13 amino acids. CDR3 loop: CASSPDGGETQYF. The CDR3 coding sequence is TGTGCCAGCAGCCCCGATGGGGGGGAGACCCAGTACTTC.

In this sample, this clone turned up a few times. DNA for the CDR3: TGTGCCAGCACCTTGGGGGATGGCAATCAGCCCCAGCATTTT. This translates into CASTLGDGNQPQHF. V gene TRBV2 combines with J gene TRBJ1-5; the D gene is possibly TRBD1 (5 bases). CDR3 length: 14 amino acids. CDR1 SNHLY and CDR2 FYNNEI come from the germline V gene. V lost 7 bases and J 2 bases, leaving 12 bases between the germline ends.

The chain employs TRBV23-1 and TRBJ1-6, with 7 bases lining up with TRBD1. TRBV23-1 is marked as an open reading frame, function uncertain. V was clipped by 4 bases and J by 0 bases; unmatched bases: 12. The CDR3 runs to 19 residues. Here the CDR3 DNA reads TGCGCCAGCAGTCGTAAATCTACAGGGGAAGGCTCCTATAATTCACCCCTCCACTTT. The encoded protein is CASSRKSTGEGSYNSPLHF.

The rearrangement links TRBV14 to TRBJ2-3, with D possibly being TRBD2 (6 bases). Germline assignment: CDR1 SGHDN and CDR2 FVKESK. The CDR3 is 14 residues long. With 1 base removed from V and 2 bases from J, the gap between germline ends came to 7 bases. This chain's CDR3 is CASSQADYTDTQYF. CDR3 DNA: TGTGCCAGCAGCCAAGCGGACTACACAGATACGCAGTATTTT.

The chain uses TRBV5-4 and TRBJ1-1; 8 bases map to TRBD1. V shed 4 bases, J shed 3 bases, and the junction held 8 bases outside the gene matches. The CDR3 extends over 15 amino acids. In germline, CDR1 is SGHNT, CDR2 YYREEE (reference sequence). CDR3 bases: TGTGCCAGCAGCACTCGGACAGGGTGGGACACTGAAGCTTTCTTT. This translates into CASSTRTGWDTEAFF.

This sequence joins TRBV11-2 and TRBJ2-7, with D perhaps matching TRBD1 (5 bases). The CDR3 has 14 amino acids. Germline V gives CDR1 SGHAT, CDR2 FQNNGV. V was pared by 4 bases and J by 3 bases, with 13 bases between. The CDR3 region is CASSSGWQGYEQYF. The CDR3 DNA sequence: TGTGCCAGCAGCTCCGGGTGGCAGGGCTACGAGCAGTACTTC.

The V gene is TRBV5-1, the J gene TRBJ2-3, with D possibly being TRBD1 or TRBD2 (5 bases each). This CDR3 contains 14 residues. The germline gives CDR1 SGHRS, CDR2 YFSETQ. Trimming stripped 3 bases from V and 1 base from J, with 9 bases between. In DNA, the CDR3 is TGCGCCAGCAGCTCGGGGACGGGCACAGATACGCAGTATTTT. It codes for CASSSGTGTDTQYF.

V gene TRBV2 combines with J gene TRBJ2-3; 7 bases line up with TRBD1. Germline CDR1 reads SNHLY; CDR2 reads FYNNEI. The CDR3 length is 16 residues. The V and J ends lost 8 bases and 0 bases, in that order; junction bases with no gene match: 11. The CDR3 region is CASGDDRERSTDTQYF. Here the CDR3 DNA reads TGTGCCAGCGGGGATGACAGGGAGCGGAGCACAGATACGCAGTATTTT.

The chain recombines TRBV12-3 or TRBV12-4 with TRBJ2-2, with D hard to call. The germline V and J ends were trimmed by 7 bases and 7 bases, with 7 bases remaining between them. The CDR3 totals 11 residues. The CDR3 spells CASKGYGELFF. The DNA for the CDR3 is TGTGCCAGCAAGGGATACGGGGAGCTGTTTTTT.

The rearrangement joins TRBV6-2 or TRBV6-3 to TRBJ2-3, with TRBD1 matching over 9 bases. Per germline, CDR1 MNHEY and CDR2 SVGEGT. With V trimmed by 6 bases and J by 7 bases, 14 bases remained unmatched. The CDR3 sequence is 16 residues long. CDR3 nucleotide sequence: TGTGCCAGCAGCGAACACCGGACAGGGGTGTCAAATACGCAGTATTTT. It translates to CASSEHRTGVSNTQYF.

The CDR3 protein is CASSYRSNEKLFF. The CDR3, as DNA: TGTGCCAGCAGCTATCGCTCTAATGAAAAACTGTTTTTT. J is TRBJ1-4 and V is TRBV7-9; D remains ambiguous. The CDR3 loop spans 13 amino acids. Per the germline V gene, CDR1 is SEHNR and CDR2 is FQNEAQ (reference sequence). The germline V and J ends were trimmed by 4 bases and 3 bases, with 6 bases remaining between them.

The V gene is TRBV11-2, the J gene TRBJ2-5, with 8 positions matching TRBD2. The J segment lost 1 base and the V segment lost 5 bases, leaving 6 bases of the junction unmatched. CDR1 and CDR2 (germline): SGHAT, FQNNGV. The CDR3 runs 15 residues. CDR3 in amino acids: CASSPREGGQETQYF. The CDR3 DNA is TGTGCCAGCAGCCCCCGGGAGGGAGGCCAAGAGACCCAGTACTTC. Filled out from reference TRBV11-2 and TRBJ2-5, the complete variable domain reads EAGVAQSPRYKIIEKRQSVAFWCNPISGHATLYWYQQILGQGPKLLIQFQNNGVVDDSQLPKDRFSAERLKGVDSTLKIQPAKLEDSAVYLCASSPREGGQETQYFGPGTRLLVL.

The V gene is TRBV3-1 (or the pseudogene TRBV3-2), the J gene TRBJ2-7, with 9 positions matching TRBD2. J gave up 4 bases and V 4 bases, and 17 bases lay outside the gene matches. CDR3 length: 18 residues. The germline gives CDR1 LGHDT, CDR2 YNNKEL (reference sequence). The CDR3 sequence: CASSPSPRAGGRGYEQYF. CDR3 coding DNA: TGTGCCAGCAGCCCATCCCCGAGGGCGGGGGGGCGAGGATACGAGCAGTACTTC.

This clone was seen just once. This chain uses TRBV7-3 with TRBJ2-3; possible D gene TRBD2, 6 bases. Trimming shortened V by 2 bases and J by 4 bases, and 10 bases separated the two germline ends. This CDR3 is built from 14 residues. The V gene's germline CDR1 is SGHTA and CDR2 FQGTGA. Here the CDR3 reads CASSLRGRPDTQYF. The DNA for the CDR3 is TGTGCCAGCAGCTTACGGGGGAGGCCAGATACGCAGTATTTT.